Presented here are 12 T cell receptor beta chains from one specimen sequenced in a study of cytomegalovirus exposure and HLA in healthy donors. In the PCR, 60 Vbeta and 13 Jbeta primers were used. Sequenced by immunoSEQ multiplex PCR; TCRdb stores in-frame clones only, minus some. The sample consists of 150,000 to 200,000 clones, around 75% of them appearing once. Sequencing was performed on PBMCs. The origin of the receptors is a woman aged 45-65 years in good health and CMV-seronegative.

This clone was detected only a few times. The chain combines TRBV4-3 with TRBJ2-3; 9 positions match TRBD1. This CDR3 comprises 17 residues. With V trimmed by 1 base and J by 3 bases, 8 bases remained unmatched. Germline V gene sequence: CDR1 LGHNA, CDR2 YSLEER. The CDR3 protein is CASSQVPGQGSTDTQYF. The CDR3 bases are TGCGCCAGCAGCCAAGTCCCTGGACAGGGGTCGACAGATACGCAGTATTTT.

The rearrangement joins TRBV19 to TRBJ1-5; D gene uncertain. Germline-derived CDR1 and CDR2 are LNHDA and SQIVND (reference sequence). V was clipped by 3 bases and J by 9 bases, with 12 bases between them. The CDR3 sequence is 13 residues long. CDR3 region: CASSMISPRPQHF. As DNA, the CDR3 is TGTGCCAGTAGTATGATATCTCCGAGGCCCCAGCATTTT.

Details on this clone: Other DNA sequences within the sample encode an identical CDR3. The gene calls are TRBV4-3 and TRBJ2-7; 13 positions agree with TRBD2. CDR1 is LGHNA and CDR2 is YSLEER in the germline V gene. V was clipped by 0 bases and J by 4 bases; unmatched bases: 0. The CDR3 sequence is 15 residues long. The CDR3 reads CASSQELAGGYEQYF. CDR3 nucleotide sequence: TGCGCCAGCAGCCAAGAACTAGCGGGAGGGTACGAGCAGTACTTC.

The chain recombines TRBV27 with TRBJ2-7; maybe TRBD2 (5 bases). Trimming left V 3 bases short and J 5 bases short, with 8 bases between. Germline loops: CDR1 MNHEY, CDR2 SMNVEV (reference sequence). CDR3 length: 12 amino acids. This chain's CDR3 is CASSFGRDEQYF. The CDR3 coding sequence is TGTGCCAGCAGTTTCGGGCGGGACGAGCAGTACTTC.

V is TRBV23-1 and J is TRBJ2-7; D is perhaps TRBD1 (6 bases). TRBV23-1 is labeled an ORF, and its function is uncertain. The CDR3 loop spans 16 amino acids. Trimming removed 7 bases at V and 1 base at J, with 20 bases between. As DNA, the CDR3 is TGCGCCAGCACCCCGAGGTTGGACAGAGATTCCTACGAGCAGTACTTC. Its translation: CASTPRLDRDSYEQYF.

This rearrangement joins TRBV27 to TRBJ2-6; TRBD1 matches 8 bases. The CDR3 totals 16 residues. The trim removed 3 bases at V and 4 bases at J, leaving 5 bases unmatched. CDR1 MNHEY and CDR2 SMNVEV come from the germline V gene (reference sequence). The CDR3 protein is CASSFWTGSGANVLTF. CDR3 bases: TGTGCCAGCAGTTTTTGGACAGGGTCGGGGGCCAACGTCCTGACTTTC.

The chain couples TRBV5-5 to TRBJ1-2, with 8 positions matching TRBD1. V lost 4 bases, J lost 4 bases, and 12 bases stayed unmatched. This CDR3 is 16 amino acids long. Germline V gene lookup returns CDR1 SGHKS and CDR2 YYEKEE (reference sequence). This CDR3 is CASSTPTGVGLYGYTF. CDR3 nucleotides: TGTGCCAGCAGCACCCCGACAGGGGTGGGTCTCTATGGCTACACCTTC.

V and J are TRBV6-5 and TRBJ1-1, with 9 positions matching TRBD1. Germline CDR1 is MNHEY and CDR2 is SVGAGI. The CDR3 sequence is 14 residues long. The ends lost 6 bases at V and 5 bases at J; junction bases unmatched: 7. CDR3 sequence reads: CASSPDRGGTEAFF. The CDR3 region has the DNA TGTGCCAGCAGCCCGGACAGGGGAGGGACTGAAGCTTTCTTT.

CDR3 bases: TGTGCCAGCAGCGCAGCAGACAGGGGCTCCTACGAGCAGTACTTC. Translation gives CASSAADRGSYEQYF. The chain is built from TRBV7-2 and TRBJ2-7; 8 nucleotides line up with TRBD1. V shed 5 bases and J 0 bases; nucleotides not matched to a gene: 6. The CDR3 is made up of 15 amino acids. CDR1 and CDR2 (germline): SGHTA, FQGNSA.

J is TRBJ1-5 and V is TRBV9; D unclear. This CDR3 comprises 15 residues. V was shortened by 1 base and J by 0 bases, with 8 bases between the two germline ends. Germline-derived CDR1 and CDR2 are SGDLS and YYNGEE. CDR3 DNA: TGTGCCAGCAGCGTATCGGGGAATAGCAATCAGCCCCAGCATTTT. It translates to CASSVSGNSNQPQHF.

The chain is built from TRBV9 and TRBJ1-1; 7 bases map to TRBD1. The V and J ends lost 3 bases and 5 bases, in that order; junction bases with no gene match: 7. This CDR3 region has 14 residues. Germline assignment: CDR1 SGDLS and CDR2 YYNGEE. The CDR3 sequence: CASSAQGGYTEAFF. The CDR3 region has the DNA TGTGCCAGCAGCGCGCAGGGGGGATATACTGAAGCTTTCTTT. The full variable domain, completed using reference TRBV9 and TRBJ1-1, is DSGVTQTPKHLITATGQRVTLRCSPRSGDLSVYWYQQSLDQGLQFLIQYYNGEERAKGNILERFSAQQFPDLHSELNLSSLELGDSALYFCASSAQGGYTEAFFGQGTRLTVV.

V gene TRBV4-3 combines with J gene TRBJ2-5; 7 bases fit TRBD1. The tail of the sequence fits TRBJ2-7 better, so the J call may be wrong. Germline V gene lookup returns CDR1 LGHNA and CDR2 YSLEER. The CDR3 sequence is 17 residues long. The CDR3 loop reads CASSQGARAGGRYEQYF. The CDR3 DNA reads as TGCGCCAGCAGCCAAGGGGCCAGGGCAGGGGGTCGCTACGAGCAGTACTTC.